This T cell receptor beta chain was observed in a study of blood T cells in healthy people across ages. Study outcomes and limitations: Using unsorted PBMCs precluded a conclusive naive versus antigen-experienced comparison.

V was shortened by 6 bases and J by 4 bases, with 13 bases between the two germline ends. This CDR3 has 12 amino acids. Germline CDR1 is SQVTM and CDR2 is ANQGSEA. Combining a sample-barcoded 5' primer with a J-beta primer mix, a second PCR ran for 7 to 11 cycles. All cDNA molecules were each tagged by a template-switch adaptor with 12 random nucleotides. One entry per CDR3 protein results from TCRdb running MiXCR on the 5' RACE reads. The data hold 1,500,000 or so distinct CDR3 sequences, with 42% observed a single time. On this clonotype: The target antigen is unknown.

This chain links TRBV29-1 with TRBJ2-7; a weak D match, TRBD1 (5 bases). The specimen sequenced was blood. This sequence originates from a woman between 18 and 30 years old in good health. The CDR3 reads CSVKAGSYEQYF. CDR3 coding DNA: TGCAGCGTCAAAGCAGGGTCGTACGAGCAGTACTTC.